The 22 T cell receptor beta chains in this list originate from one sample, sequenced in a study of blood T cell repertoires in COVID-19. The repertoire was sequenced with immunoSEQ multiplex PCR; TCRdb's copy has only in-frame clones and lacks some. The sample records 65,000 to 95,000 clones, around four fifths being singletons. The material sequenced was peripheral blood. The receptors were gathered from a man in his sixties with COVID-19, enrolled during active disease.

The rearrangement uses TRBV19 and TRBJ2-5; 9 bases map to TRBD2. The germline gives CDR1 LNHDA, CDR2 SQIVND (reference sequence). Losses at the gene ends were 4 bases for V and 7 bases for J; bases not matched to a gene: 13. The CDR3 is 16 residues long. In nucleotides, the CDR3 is TGTGCCAGTAGTACGTGGGGTAGCGGGGGTTCGGGGACCCAGTACTTC. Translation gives CASSTWGSGGSGTQYF.

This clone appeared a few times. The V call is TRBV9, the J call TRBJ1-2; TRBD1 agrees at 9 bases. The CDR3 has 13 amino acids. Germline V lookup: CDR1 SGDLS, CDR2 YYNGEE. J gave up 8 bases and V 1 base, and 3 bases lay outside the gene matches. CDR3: CASSVSDRGGYTF. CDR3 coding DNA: TGTGCCAGCAGCGTATCGGACAGGGGCGGCTACACCTTC.

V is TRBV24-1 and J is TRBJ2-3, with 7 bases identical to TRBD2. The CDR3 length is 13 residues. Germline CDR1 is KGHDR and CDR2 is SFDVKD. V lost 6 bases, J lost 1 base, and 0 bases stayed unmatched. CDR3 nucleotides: TGTGCCACCAGTACTAGCGGCACAGATACGCAGTATTTT. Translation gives CATSTSGTDTQYF.

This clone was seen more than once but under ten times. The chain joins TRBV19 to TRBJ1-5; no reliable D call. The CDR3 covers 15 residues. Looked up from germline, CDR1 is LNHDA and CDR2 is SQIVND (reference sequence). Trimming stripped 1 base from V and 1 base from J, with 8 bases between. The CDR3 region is CASSIARESNQPQHF. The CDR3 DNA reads TGTGCCAGTAGTATAGCCCGGGAGAGCAATCAGCCCCAGCATTTT.

The CDR3, as DNA: TGTGCCAGCAGCGTAGGTCCCAGGGACGAGCAGTACTTC. Translating it yields CASSVGPRDEQYF. The rearrangement uses TRBV9 and TRBJ2-7; D is perhaps TRBD1 (5 bases). The CDR3 runs to 13 residues. The V end was cut by 0 bases, the J end by 5 bases, with 9 bases between. Per the germline V gene, CDR1 is SGDLS and CDR2 is YYNGEE.

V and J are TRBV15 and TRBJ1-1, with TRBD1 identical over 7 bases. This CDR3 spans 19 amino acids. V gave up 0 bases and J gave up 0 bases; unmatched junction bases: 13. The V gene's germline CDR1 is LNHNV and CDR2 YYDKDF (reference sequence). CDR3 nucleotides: TGTGCCACCAGCAGAGATAGGGGGCAGGGGGTGACTATGAACACTGAAGCTTTCTTT. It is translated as CATSRDRGQGVTMNTEAFF.

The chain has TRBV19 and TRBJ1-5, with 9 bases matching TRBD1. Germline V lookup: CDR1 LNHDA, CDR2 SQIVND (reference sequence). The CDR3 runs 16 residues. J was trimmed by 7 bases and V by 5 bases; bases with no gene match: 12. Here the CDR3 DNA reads TGTGCCAGTAGTTCAGGGGGGACAGGGAGAAACCAGCCCCAGCATTTT. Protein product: CASSSGGTGRNQPQHF. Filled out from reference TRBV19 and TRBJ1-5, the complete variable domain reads DGGITQSPKYLFRKEGQNVTLSCEQNLNHDAMYWYRQDPGQGLRLIYYSQIVNDFQKGDIAEGYSVSREKKESFPLTVTSAQKNPTAFYLCASSSGGTGRNQPQHFGDGTRLSIL.

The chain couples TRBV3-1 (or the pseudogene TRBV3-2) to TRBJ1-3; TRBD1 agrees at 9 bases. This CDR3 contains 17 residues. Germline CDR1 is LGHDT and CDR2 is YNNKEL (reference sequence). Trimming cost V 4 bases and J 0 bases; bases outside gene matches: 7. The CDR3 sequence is CASSPPRTGVSGNTIYF. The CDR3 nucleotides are TGTGCCAGCAGCCCCCCTCGGACAGGGGTCTCTGGAAACACCATATATTTT.

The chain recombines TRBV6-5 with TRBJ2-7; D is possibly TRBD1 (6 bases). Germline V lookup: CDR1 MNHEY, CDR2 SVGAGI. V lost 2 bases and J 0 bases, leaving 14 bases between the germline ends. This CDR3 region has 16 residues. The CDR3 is CASSYVQGLSSYEQYF. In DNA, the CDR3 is TGTGCCAGCAGTTACGTACAGGGTTTGTCCTCCTACGAGCAGTACTTC.

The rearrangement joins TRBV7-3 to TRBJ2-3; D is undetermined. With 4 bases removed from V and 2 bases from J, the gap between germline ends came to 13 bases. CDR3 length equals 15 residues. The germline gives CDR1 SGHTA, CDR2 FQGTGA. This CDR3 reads CASSSTSRVTDTQYF. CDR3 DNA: TGTGCCAGCAGCTCGACCTCCCGGGTCACAGATACGCAGTATTTT.

The CDR3 loop reads CASRYIVWGEGQGRQEQFF. For the CDR3, the DNA is TGCGCCAGCAGATATATAGTTTGGGGGGAGGGCCAAGGGCGACAGGAGCAGTTCTTC. This chain links TRBV5-1 with TRBJ2-1, with TRBD2 matching over 7 bases. The CDR3 runs 19 residues. The V segment lost 5 bases and the J segment 10 bases; nucleotides outside the gene matches: 27. Germline loops: CDR1 SGHRS, CDR2 YFSETQ.

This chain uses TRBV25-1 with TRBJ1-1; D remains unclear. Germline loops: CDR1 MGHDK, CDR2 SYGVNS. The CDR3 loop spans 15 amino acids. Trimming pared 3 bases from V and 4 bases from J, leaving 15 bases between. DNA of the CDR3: TGTGCCAGCAGTGACACTAGCAGGACGGGCACTGAAGCTTTCTTT. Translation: CASSDTSRTGTEAFF.

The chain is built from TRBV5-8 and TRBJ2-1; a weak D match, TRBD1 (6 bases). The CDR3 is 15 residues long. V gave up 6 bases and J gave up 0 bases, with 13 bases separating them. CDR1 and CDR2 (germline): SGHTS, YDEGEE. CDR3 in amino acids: CASNWGPSSYNEQFF. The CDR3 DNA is TGTGCCAGCAACTGGGGGCCGAGCTCCTACAATGAGCAGTTCTTC. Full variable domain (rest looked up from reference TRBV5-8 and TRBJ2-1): EAGVTQSPTHLIKTRGQQATLRCSPISGHTSVYWYQQALGLGLQFLLWYDEGEERNRGNFPPRFSGRQFPNYSSELNVNALELEDSALYLCASNWGPSSYNEQFFGPGTRLTVL.

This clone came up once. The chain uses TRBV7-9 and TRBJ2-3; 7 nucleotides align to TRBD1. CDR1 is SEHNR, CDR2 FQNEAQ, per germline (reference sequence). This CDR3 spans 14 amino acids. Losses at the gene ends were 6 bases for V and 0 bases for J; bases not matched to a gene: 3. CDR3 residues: CASSNRGSTDTQYF. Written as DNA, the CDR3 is TGTGCCAGCAGTAACAGGGGTAGCACAGATACGCAGTATTTT.

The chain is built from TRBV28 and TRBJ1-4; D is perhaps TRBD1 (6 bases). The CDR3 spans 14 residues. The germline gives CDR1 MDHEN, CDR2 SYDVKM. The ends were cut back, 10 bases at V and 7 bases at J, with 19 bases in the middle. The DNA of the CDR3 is TGTGCCACAACAAGACAGGTTAATCCTGAAAAACTGTTTTTT. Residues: CATTRQVNPEKLFF.

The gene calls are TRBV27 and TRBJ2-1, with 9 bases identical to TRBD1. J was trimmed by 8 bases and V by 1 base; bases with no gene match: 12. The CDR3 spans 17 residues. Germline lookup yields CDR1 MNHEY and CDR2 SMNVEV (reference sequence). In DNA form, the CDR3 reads TGTGCCAGCAGTTTATTAGGGACAGGGACCATCTGGGATGAGCAGTTCTTC. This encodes CASSLLGTGTIWDEQFF.

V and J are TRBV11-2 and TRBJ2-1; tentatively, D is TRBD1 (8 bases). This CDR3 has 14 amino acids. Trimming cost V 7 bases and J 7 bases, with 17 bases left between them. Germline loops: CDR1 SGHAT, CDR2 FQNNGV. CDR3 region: CASTTGGARNEQFF. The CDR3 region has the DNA TGTGCCAGCACCACAGGGGGGGCTAGGAATGAGCAGTTCTTC.

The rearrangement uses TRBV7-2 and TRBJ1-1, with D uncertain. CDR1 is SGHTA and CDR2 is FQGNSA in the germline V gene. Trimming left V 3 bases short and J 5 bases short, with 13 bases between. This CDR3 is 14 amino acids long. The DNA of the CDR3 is TGTGCCAGCAGCTTGCGGCAGTTACTTACTGAAGCTTTCTTT. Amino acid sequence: CASSLRQLLTEAFF. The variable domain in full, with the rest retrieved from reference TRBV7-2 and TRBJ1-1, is GAGVSQSPSNKVTEKGKDVELRCDPISGHTALYWYRQSLGQGLEFLIYFQGNSAPDKSGLPSDRFSAERTGGSVSTLTIQRTQQEDSAVYLCASSLRQLLTEAFFGQGTRLTVV.

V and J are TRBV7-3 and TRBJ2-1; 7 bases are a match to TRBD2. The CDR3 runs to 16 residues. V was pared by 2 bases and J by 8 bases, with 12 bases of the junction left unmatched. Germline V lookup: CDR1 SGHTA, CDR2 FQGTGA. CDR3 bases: TGTGCCAGCAGCTTAGATCGGACTAGTGGTTTTCATGAGCAGTTCTTC. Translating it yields CASSLDRTSGFHEQFF.

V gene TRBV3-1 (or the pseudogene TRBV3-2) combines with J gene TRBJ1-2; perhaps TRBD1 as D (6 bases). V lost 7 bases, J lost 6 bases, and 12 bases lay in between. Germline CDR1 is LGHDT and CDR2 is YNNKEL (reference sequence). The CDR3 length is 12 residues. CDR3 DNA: TGTGCCAGCACCCCAGGGGCGGATGGCTACACCTTC. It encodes CASTPGADGYTF.

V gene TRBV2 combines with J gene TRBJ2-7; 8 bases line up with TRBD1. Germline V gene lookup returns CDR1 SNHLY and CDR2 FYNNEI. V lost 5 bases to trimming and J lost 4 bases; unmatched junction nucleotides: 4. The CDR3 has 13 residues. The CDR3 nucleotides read TGTGCCAGCAGTCAGGGGGCGGTATACGAGCAGTACTTC. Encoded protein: CASSQGAVYEQYF.

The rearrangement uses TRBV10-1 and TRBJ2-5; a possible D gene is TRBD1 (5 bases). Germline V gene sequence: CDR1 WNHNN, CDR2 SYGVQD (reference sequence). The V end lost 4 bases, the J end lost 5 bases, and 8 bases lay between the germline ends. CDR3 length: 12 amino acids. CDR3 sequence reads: CASSGQPETQYF. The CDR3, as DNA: TGCGCCAGCAGTGGACAGCCCGAGACCCAGTACTTC.